The 27 T cell receptor beta chains given below trace back to one sample, sequenced in a study of control samples from healthy donors and cancer patients. Using immunoSEQ multiplex PCR, the repertoire was profiled, and TCRdb retains in-frame clones only, with some absent. The profile shows about 140,000 clones, 88% of them singletons. The source material was blood. The receptors originated from a man younger than 35 in good health.

This chain uses TRBV5-1 with TRBJ1-4, with D possibly being TRBD1 (5 bases). The CDR3 is 13 residues long. V was trimmed by 4 bases and J by 8 bases, leaving 12 bases between them. Germline CDR1 reads SGHRS; CDR2 reads YFSETQ. The CDR3 loop reads CASSVTGAEKLFF. CDR3 nucleotides: TGCGCCAGCAGCGTCACCGGGGCCGAAAAACTGTTTTTT.

This rearrangement joins TRBV9 to TRBJ2-7; 8 nucleotides match TRBD1. This CDR3 comprises 14 residues. Germline V gene lookup returns CDR1 SGDLS and CDR2 YYNGEE. With 4 bases clipped from V and 2 bases from J, the junction kept 5 bases outside the gene matches. The DNA for the CDR3 is TGTGCCAGCAGCTCGGGGACAGGAGCCTACGAGCAGTACTTC. Its protein is CASSSGTGAYEQYF.

V and J are TRBV28 and TRBJ1-3, with D possibly TRBD1 on 6 matching bases. CDR3 length equals 15 residues. V dropped 7 bases and J dropped 4 bases, with 17 bases sitting between them. Germline CDR1 is MDHEN and CDR2 is SYDVKM. The CDR3: CASTGGGTGGNTIYF. The CDR3 DNA sequence: TGTGCCAGCACCGGAGGGGGAACTGGCGGAAACACCATATATTTT.

For this clone: Other DNA sequences in the same sample also yield this CDR3. The chain has TRBV28 and TRBJ1-5, with 8 bases identical to TRBD1. The germline gives CDR1 MDHEN, CDR2 SYDVKM. The CDR3 length is 15 residues. The J segment lost 5 bases and the V segment lost 2 bases, leaving 5 bases of the junction unmatched. The CDR3 is CASSLTGGVDQPQHF. The CDR3 DNA reads as TGTGCCAGCAGTTTAACAGGGGGGGTAGATCAGCCCCAGCATTTT.

This sequence joins TRBV7-2 and TRBJ2-3; TRBD2 matches 12 bases. The ends lost 4 bases at V and 6 bases at J; junction bases unmatched: 8. CDR1 is SGHTA and CDR2 is FQGNSA in the germline V gene. There are 16 residues in the CDR3. Written as DNA, the CDR3 is TGTGCCAGCAGCTCCGGGACTAGCGGGTGGGGGGATACGCAGTATTTT. This translates into CASSSGTSGWGDTQYF. Full variable domain (rest looked up from reference TRBV7-2 and TRBJ2-3): GAGVSQSPSNKVTEKGKDVELRCDPISGHTALYWYRQSLGQGLEFLIYFQGNSAPDKSGLPSDRFSAERTGGSVSTLTIQRTQQEDSAVYLCASSSGTSGWGDTQYFGPGTRLTVL.

The chain employs TRBV7-8 and TRBJ2-3; 7 bases align to TRBD1. Trimming took 5 bases from V and 0 from J; bases not matched to a gene: 11. There are 17 residues in the CDR3. Germline V CDR1 and CDR2: SGHVS, FQNEAQ. The CDR3, as DNA: TGTGCCAGCAGCGTAACGCGGACAGGACCTAGCACAGATACGCAGTATTTT. Amino acid sequence: CASSVTRTGPSTDTQYF.

The chain links TRBV3-1 (or the pseudogene TRBV3-2) to TRBJ1-2; a weak D match, TRBD1 (5 bases). The CDR3 length is 11 residues. Per the germline V gene, CDR1 is LGHDT and CDR2 is YNNKEL (reference sequence). CDR3 loop: CGARQIYGYTF. The CDR3 coding sequence is TGTGGGGCCCGACAGATCTATGGCTACACCTTC.

The V gene is TRBV19, the J gene TRBJ2-2; D gene unclear. V was cut by 1 base and J by 7 bases, with 4 bases left in between. Per the germline V gene, CDR1 is LNHDA and CDR2 is SQIVND (reference sequence). This CDR3 spans 12 amino acids. CDR3 in amino acids: CASSIVGGELFF. Written as DNA, the CDR3 is TGTGCCAGTAGTATAGTTGGCGGGGAGCTGTTTTTT. Together with reference TRBV19 and TRBJ2-2, the CDR3 gives the full variable domain: DGGITQSPKYLFRKEGQNVTLSCEQNLNHDAMYWYRQDPGQGLRLIYYSQIVNDFQKGDIAEGYSVSREKKESFPLTVTSAQKNPTAFYLCASSIVGGELFFGEGSRLTVL.

The chain is built from TRBV7-9 and TRBJ2-1, with a weak D call TRBD2 (6 bases). With 0 bases removed from V and 8 bases from J, the gap between germline ends came to 8 bases. The CDR3 covers 13 residues. Germline V gives CDR1 SEHNR, CDR2 FQNEAQ (reference sequence). DNA of the CDR3: TGTGCCAGCAGCTTAGCGGCGGGGTATGAGCAGTTCTTC. This gives the protein CASSLAAGYEQFF.

CDR3 residues: CASSQEGGYTGELFF. CDR3 nucleotide sequence: TGCGCCAGCAGCCAAGAAGGAGGGTACACCGGGGAGCTGTTTTTT. The chain recombines TRBV4-3 with TRBJ2-2, with D possibly matching TRBD2 (6 bases). V lost 0 bases, J lost 3 bases, and 8 bases lay in between. The CDR3 runs 15 residues. The germline gives CDR1 LGHNA, CDR2 YSLEER.

The chain combines TRBV18 with TRBJ1-1; D ambiguous. Trimming pared 8 bases from V and 5 bases from J, leaving 18 bases between. The CDR3 has 14 residues. Germline V gene data show CDR1 as KGHSH and CDR2 as LQKENI. The DNA of the CDR3 is TGTGCCAGCAATCCGAGTGGAGAAGGGACTGAAGCTTTCTTT. Translating it yields CASNPSGEGTEAFF.

J is TRBJ1-2 and V is TRBV5-6, with D possibly TRBD1 on 6 matching bases. The CDR3 is made up of 14 amino acids. V was shortened by 0 bases and J by 7 bases, with 13 bases between the two germline ends. CDR1 and CDR2 (germline): SGHDT, YYEEEE. CDR3 sequence (DNA): TGTGCCAGCAGCTTGGTGACAGGATCGGGTGGCTACACCTTC. As protein: CASSLVTGSGGYTF.

This sequence joins TRBV30 and TRBJ2-1; 7 positions match TRBD2. With 2 bases clipped from V and 8 bases from J, the junction kept 6 bases outside the gene matches. The CDR3 covers 13 residues. From germline, CDR1 is GTSNPN and CDR2 SVGIG (reference sequence). The CDR3 sequence is CAWSSGVGDEQFF. CDR3 bases: TGTGCCTGGAGTAGCGGGGTAGGGGATGAGCAGTTCTTC.

A single count supports this clone. The chain uses TRBV4-1 and TRBJ2-1; D ambiguous. This CDR3 comprises 15 residues. The germline V and J ends were trimmed by 4 bases and 2 bases, with 12 bases remaining between them. Germline CDR1 and CDR2: MGHRA and YSYEKL. The CDR3 nucleotides read TGCGCCAGCAGCCCCCTGGGGTTTGCCTACAATGAGCAGTTCTTC. The encoded protein is CASSPLGFAYNEQFF.

The CDR3 protein is CASSVEGDASYEQYF. The CDR3 DNA reads TGTGCCAGCAGCGTGGAGGGAGACGCCTCCTACGAGCAGTACTTC. This sequence joins TRBV9 and TRBJ2-7, with TRBD2 as a possible D gene (6 bases). Per the germline V gene, CDR1 is SGDLS and CDR2 is YYNGEE. CDR3 size: 15 residues. V was clipped by 2 bases and J by 0 bases, with 12 bases between them.

This sequence joins TRBV15 and TRBJ2-1; D is uncertain. This CDR3 contains 13 residues. Per the germline V gene, CDR1 is LNHNV and CDR2 is YYDKDF (reference sequence). Trimming took off 1 base at V and 4 bases at J, with 5 bases between the two ends. Here the CDR3 DNA reads TGTGCCACCAGCAGAGGAACTTACAATGAGCAGTTCTTC. As protein: CATSRGTYNEQFF.

V usage is TRBV4-2 and J usage is TRBJ2-2; 13 nucleotides line up with TRBD2. V lost 4 bases, J lost 5 bases, and 10 bases stayed unmatched. CDR3 length: 18 residues. Germline CDR1 reads LGHNA; CDR2 reads YNFKEQ. CDR3 residues: CASSPRGLAGERTGELFF. In DNA form, the CDR3 reads TGTGCCAGCAGCCCCAGAGGACTAGCGGGGGAAAGAACCGGGGAGCTGTTTTTT.

The chain uses TRBV15 and TRBJ2-7, with D perhaps TRBD1 (5 bases). The CDR3 is made up of 15 amino acids. V was pared by 8 bases and J by 3 bases, with 20 bases between. Germline V gene data show CDR1 as LNHNV and CDR2 as YYDKDF (reference sequence). Written as DNA, the CDR3 is TGTGCCACCCTGAAGGACCAGGGTGGGGTCTACGAGCAGTACTTC. Amino acids: CATLKDQGGVYEQYF.

The chain recombines TRBV4-1 with TRBJ2-2, with TRBD1 identical over 8 bases. Germline CDR1 reads MGHRA; CDR2 reads YSYEKL. V lost 0 bases to trimming and J lost 5 bases; unmatched junction nucleotides: 8. The CDR3 has 17 residues. The CDR3 region is CASSQDWRDRGTGELFF. CDR3 DNA sequence: TGCGCCAGCAGCCAAGATTGGCGAGACAGGGGAACCGGGGAGCTGTTTTTT.

DNA of the CDR3: TGTGCCAGCAGCTTAGATCCGGGGGAGAATTACGAGCAGTACTTC. As protein: CASSLDPGENYEQYF. This chain links TRBV11-2 with TRBJ2-7; D may be TRBD2 (6 bases). Germline lookup yields CDR1 SGHAT and CDR2 FQNNGV. V lost 0 bases, J lost 4 bases, and 13 bases lay in between. There are 15 residues in the CDR3.

The chain is built from TRBV5-1 and TRBJ2-2; 9 bases map to TRBD1. The trim removed 0 bases at V and 0 bases at J, leaving 6 bases unmatched. Germline-derived CDR1 and CDR2 are SGHRS and YFSETQ. This CDR3 has 18 residues. CDR3 amino acids: CASSLGVQGASNTGELFF. The DNA of the CDR3 is TGCGCCAGCAGCTTGGGGGTACAGGGGGCCTCGAACACCGGGGAGCTGTTTTTT.

The chain joins TRBV15 to TRBJ2-1; 9 nucleotides align to TRBD1. The CDR3 contains 14 residues. CDR1 and CDR2 from the germline V gene are LNHNV and YYDKDF (reference sequence). V lost 0 bases to trimming and J lost 8 bases; unmatched junction nucleotides: 2. The CDR3 reads CATSRDRTGDEQFF. DNA of the CDR3: TGTGCCACCAGCAGAGATCGGACAGGGGATGAGCAGTTCTTC.

In DNA form, the CDR3 reads TGTGCCAGCAGTTTGGCAGGATCCTACGAGCAGTACTTC. Translated, it gives CASSLAGSYEQYF. V gene TRBV28 combines with J gene TRBJ2-7; no reliable D call. Germline V lookup: CDR1 MDHEN, CDR2 SYDVKM. The CDR3 has 13 residues. Trimming removed 3 bases from V and 1 base from J, with 7 bases in between.

The genes are TRBV28 and TRBJ2-3; the match to TRBD2 covers 9 bases. The CDR3 contains 16 residues. Losses at the gene ends were 3 bases for V and 1 base for J; bases not matched to a gene: 5. Germline V gene sequence: CDR1 MDHEN, CDR2 SYDVKM. The CDR3 spells CASSFFSSGGTDTQYF. CDR3 sequence (DNA): TGTGCCAGCAGTTTTTTTTCTAGCGGGGGCACAGATACGCAGTATTTT.

The chain links TRBV29-1 to TRBJ1-2; D might be TRBD1 (5 bases). V was clipped by 5 bases and J by 4 bases, with 11 bases between them. This CDR3 is built from 12 residues. The V gene's germline CDR1 is SQVTM and CDR2 ANQGSEA. DNA for the CDR3: TGCAGCGTTTTCGACAGAGCCTATGGCTACACCTTC. Translated: CSVFDRAYGYTF. Variable domain in full (rest from reference TRBV29-1 and TRBJ1-2): SAVISQKPSRDICQRGTSLTIQCQVDSQVTMMFWYRQQPGQSLTLIATANQGSEATYESGFVIDKFPISRPNLTFSTLTVSNMSPEDSSIYLCSVFDRAYGYTFGSGTRLTVV.

The rearrangement uses TRBV5-1 and TRBJ2-1, with D possibly being TRBD1 (5 bases). CDR1 SGHRS and CDR2 YFSETQ come from the germline V gene. V dropped 1 base and J dropped 8 bases, with 10 bases sitting between them. The CDR3 extends over 13 amino acids. Here the CDR3 reads CASSLRGRDEQFF. CDR3 bases: TGCGCCAGCAGCTTGAGGGGCAGGGATGAGCAGTTCTTC.

The gene calls are TRBV28 and TRBJ1-3, with TRBD1 matching 7 bases. CDR3 length: 13 amino acids. Germline V gene lookup returns CDR1 MDHEN and CDR2 SYDVKM. The trim removed 10 bases at V and 0 bases at J, leaving 3 bases unmatched. In nucleotides, the CDR3 is TGTGCCACCAGACAGGGCTCTGGAAACACCATATATTTT. It translates to CATRQGSGNTIYF.